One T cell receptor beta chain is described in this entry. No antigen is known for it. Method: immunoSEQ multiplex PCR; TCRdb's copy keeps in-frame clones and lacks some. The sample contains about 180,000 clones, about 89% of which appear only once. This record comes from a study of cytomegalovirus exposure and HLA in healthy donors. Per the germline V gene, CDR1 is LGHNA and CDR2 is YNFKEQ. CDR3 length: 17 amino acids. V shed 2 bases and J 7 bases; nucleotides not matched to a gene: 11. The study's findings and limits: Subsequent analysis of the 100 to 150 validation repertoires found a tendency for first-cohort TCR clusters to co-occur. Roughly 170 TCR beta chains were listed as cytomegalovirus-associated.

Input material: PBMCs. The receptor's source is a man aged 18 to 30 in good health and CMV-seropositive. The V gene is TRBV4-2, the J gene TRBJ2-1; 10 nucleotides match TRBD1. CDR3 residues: CASSQREGQGKLNEQFF. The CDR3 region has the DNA TGTGCCAGCAGCCAAAGGGAGGGACAGGGGAAGCTGAATGAGCAGTTCTTC.